This T cell receptor beta chain was sequenced in a study of blood T cell repertoires in COVID-19. For the study at large: There were acute and convalescent COVID-19 samples, and they came from the United States, Italy and Spain. From T cells, B-cell-depleted T cells, or PBMCs came the material, which was cDNA or gDNA.

In the source study's methods: Cell counts per sample came from amplifying reference gene primers. Assay: immunoSEQ multiplex PCR; the TCRdb copy retains only in-frame clones and omits some. The D gene and trimming were derived from the DNA, and the V and J assignments and clone size from that table. This sample carries approximately 300,000 clones, around 88% of them seen once, and the ten largest clones take approximately 1.2%. The length of the CDR3 is 13 residues. Germline loops: CDR1 SGHDT, CDR2 YYEEEE. Trimming left V 2 bases short and J 10 bases short, with 12 bases between. The sequence derives from a woman in her forties or fifties with acute or convalescent COVID-19. The chain joins TRBV5-6 to TRBJ2-2; TRBD2 is a possible D gene (5 bases). The sample comprised peripheral blood. In DNA, the CDR3 is TGTGCCAGCAGCTTAGTGTATAGCGAGGAGCTGTTTTTT. Protein: CASSLVYSEELFF.